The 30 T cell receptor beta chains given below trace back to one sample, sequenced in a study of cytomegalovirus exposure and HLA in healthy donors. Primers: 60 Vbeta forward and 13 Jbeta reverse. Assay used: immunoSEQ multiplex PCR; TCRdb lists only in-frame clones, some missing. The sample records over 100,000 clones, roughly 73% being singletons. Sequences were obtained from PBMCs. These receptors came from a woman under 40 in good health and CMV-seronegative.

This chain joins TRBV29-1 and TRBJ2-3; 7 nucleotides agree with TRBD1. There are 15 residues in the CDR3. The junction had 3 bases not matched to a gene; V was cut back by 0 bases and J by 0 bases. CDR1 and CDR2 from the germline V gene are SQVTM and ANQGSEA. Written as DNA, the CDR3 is TGCAGCGTTGAAGATTGGACAGGTAGCACAGATACGCAGTATTTT. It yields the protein CSVEDWTGSTDTQYF.

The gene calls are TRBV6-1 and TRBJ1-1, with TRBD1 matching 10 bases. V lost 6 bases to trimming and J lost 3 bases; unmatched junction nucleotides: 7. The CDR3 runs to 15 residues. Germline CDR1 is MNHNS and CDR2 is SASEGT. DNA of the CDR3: TGTGCCAGCAGGGCCGGGACAGGGGCCGACACTGAAGCTTTCTTT. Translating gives CASRAGTGADTEAFF.

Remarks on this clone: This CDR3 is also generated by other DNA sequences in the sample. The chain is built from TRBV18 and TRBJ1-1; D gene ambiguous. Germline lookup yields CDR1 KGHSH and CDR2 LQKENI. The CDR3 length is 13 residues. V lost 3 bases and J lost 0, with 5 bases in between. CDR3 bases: TGTGCCAGCTCACCTTCTATGAACACTGAAGCTTTCTTT. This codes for CASSPSMNTEAFF.

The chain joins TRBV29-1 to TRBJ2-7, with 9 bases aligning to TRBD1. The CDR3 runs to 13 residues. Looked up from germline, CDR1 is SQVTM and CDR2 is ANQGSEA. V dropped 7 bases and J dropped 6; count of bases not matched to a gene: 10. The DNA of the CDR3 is TGCAGCGCCAAGGGACAGGGTCATCCCGAGCAGTACTTC. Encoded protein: CSAKGQGHPEQYF.

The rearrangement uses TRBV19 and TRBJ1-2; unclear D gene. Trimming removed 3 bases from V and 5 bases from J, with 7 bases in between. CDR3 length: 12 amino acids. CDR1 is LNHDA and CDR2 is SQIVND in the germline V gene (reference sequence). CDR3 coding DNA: TGTGCCAGTAGTATGGGCAGATATGGCTACACCTTC. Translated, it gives CASSMGRYGYTF.

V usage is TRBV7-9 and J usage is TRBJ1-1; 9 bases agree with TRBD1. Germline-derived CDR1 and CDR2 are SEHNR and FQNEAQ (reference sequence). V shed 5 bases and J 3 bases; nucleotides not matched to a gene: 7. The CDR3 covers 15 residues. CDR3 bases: TGTGCCAGCAGCACGGGACAGGGTCTCTACACTGAAGCTTTCTTT. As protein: CASSTGQGLYTEAFF.

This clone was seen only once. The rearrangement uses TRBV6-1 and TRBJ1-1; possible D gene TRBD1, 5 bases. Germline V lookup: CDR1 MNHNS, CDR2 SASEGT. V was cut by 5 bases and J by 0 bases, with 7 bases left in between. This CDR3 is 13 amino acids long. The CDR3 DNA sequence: TGTGCCAGCAGTTCGACAGTGAACACTGAAGCTTTCTTT. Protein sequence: CASSSTVNTEAFF.

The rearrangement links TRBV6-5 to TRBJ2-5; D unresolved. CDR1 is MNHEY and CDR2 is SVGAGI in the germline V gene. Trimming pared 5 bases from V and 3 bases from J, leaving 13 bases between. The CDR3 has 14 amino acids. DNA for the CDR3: TGTGCCAGCAGTGTCGACTCGCCCAAAGAGACCCAGTACTTC. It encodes CASSVDSPKETQYF.

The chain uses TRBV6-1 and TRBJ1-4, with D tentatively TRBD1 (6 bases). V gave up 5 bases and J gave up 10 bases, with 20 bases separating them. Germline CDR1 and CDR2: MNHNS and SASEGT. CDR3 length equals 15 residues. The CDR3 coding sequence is TGTGCCAGCAGTTCCCCAGGGGATTTAGCCAGAAAACTGTTTTTT. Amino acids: CASSSPGDLARKLFF.

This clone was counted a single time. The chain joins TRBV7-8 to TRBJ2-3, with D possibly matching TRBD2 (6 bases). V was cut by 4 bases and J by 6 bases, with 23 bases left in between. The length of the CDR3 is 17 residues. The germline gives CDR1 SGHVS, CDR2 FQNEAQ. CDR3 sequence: CASSSIAPGRFRDTQYF. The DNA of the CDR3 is TGTGCCAGCAGCTCCATTGCGCCAGGGAGGTTTCGGGATACGCAGTATTTT. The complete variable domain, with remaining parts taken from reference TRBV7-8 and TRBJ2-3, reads GAGVSQSPRYKVAKRGQDVALRCDPISGHVSLFWYQQALGQGPEFLTYFQNEAQLDKSGLPSDRFFAERPEGSVSTLKIQRTQQEDSAVYLCASSSIAPGRFRDTQYFGPGTRLTVL.

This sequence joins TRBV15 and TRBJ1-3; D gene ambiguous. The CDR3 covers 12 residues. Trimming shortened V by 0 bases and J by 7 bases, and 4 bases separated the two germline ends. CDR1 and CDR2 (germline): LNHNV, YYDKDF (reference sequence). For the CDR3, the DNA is TGTGCCACCAGCAGAGAGTCGAACACCATATATTTT. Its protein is CATSRESNTIYF.

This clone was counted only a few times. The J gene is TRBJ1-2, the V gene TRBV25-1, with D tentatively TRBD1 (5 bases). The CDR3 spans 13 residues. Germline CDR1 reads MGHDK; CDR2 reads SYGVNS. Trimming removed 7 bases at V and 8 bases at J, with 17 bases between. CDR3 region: CASTPGGARGYTF. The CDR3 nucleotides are TGTGCCAGCACGCCCGGGGGAGCACGCGGCTACACCTTC.

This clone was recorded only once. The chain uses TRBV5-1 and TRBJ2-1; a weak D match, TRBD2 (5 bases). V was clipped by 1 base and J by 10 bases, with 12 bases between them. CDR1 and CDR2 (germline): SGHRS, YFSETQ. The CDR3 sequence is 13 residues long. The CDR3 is CASSLPLVREQFF. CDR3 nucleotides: TGCGCCAGCAGCTTGCCACTAGTCCGCGAGCAGTTCTTC.

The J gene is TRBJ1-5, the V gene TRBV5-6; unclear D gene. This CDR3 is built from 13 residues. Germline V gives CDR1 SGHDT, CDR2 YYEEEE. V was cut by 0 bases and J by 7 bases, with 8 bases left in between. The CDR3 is CASSLGAGQPQHF. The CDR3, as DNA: TGTGCCAGCAGCTTGGGTGCGGGCCAGCCCCAGCATTTT.

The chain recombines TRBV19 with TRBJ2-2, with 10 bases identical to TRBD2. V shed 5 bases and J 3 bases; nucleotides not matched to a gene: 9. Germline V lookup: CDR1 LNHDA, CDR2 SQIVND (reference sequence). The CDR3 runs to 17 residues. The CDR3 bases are TGTGCCAGTAGTCAACTAGCGGGAACGGTTTACACCGGGGAGCTGTTTTTT. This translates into CASSQLAGTVYTGELFF.

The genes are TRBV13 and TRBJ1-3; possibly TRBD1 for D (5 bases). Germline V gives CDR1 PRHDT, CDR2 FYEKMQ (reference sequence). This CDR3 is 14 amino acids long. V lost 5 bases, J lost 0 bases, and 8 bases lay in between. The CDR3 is CASSLDSSGNTIYF. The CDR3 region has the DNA TGTGCCAGCAGCCTCGACAGCTCTGGAAACACCATATATTTT.

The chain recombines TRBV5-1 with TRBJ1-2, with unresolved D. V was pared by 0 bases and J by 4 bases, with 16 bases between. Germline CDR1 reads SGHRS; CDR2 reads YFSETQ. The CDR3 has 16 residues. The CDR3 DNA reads TGCGCCAGCAGCTTGGCCCCAGGATCCGCCCTCTATGGCTACACCTTC. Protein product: CASSLAPGSALYGYTF.

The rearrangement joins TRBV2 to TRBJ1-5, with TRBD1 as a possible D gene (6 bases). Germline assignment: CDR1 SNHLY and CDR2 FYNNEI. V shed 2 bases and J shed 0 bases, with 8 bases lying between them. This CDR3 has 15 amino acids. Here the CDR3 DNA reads TGTGCCAGCAGTGAACAAGGGGGTAGCAATCAGCCCCAGCATTTT. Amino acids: CASSEQGGSNQPQHF.

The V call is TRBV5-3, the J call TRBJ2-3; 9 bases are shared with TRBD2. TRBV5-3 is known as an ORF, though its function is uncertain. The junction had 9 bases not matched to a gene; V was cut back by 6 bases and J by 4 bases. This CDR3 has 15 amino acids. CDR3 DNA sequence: TGTGCCAGAATTGGGGGGCGGGGGGGTTCAGATACGCAGTATTTT. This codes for CARIGGRGGSDTQYF.

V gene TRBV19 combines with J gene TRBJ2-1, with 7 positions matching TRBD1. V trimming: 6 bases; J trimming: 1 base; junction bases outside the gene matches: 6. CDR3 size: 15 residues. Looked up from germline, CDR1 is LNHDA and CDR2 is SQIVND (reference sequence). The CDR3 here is CASRPDRVSYNEQFF. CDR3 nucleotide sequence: TGTGCCAGTAGGCCCGACAGGGTATCCTACAATGAGCAGTTCTTC.

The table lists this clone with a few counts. The CDR3 spells CASSPTWDRDDYGYTF. CDR3 DNA: TGTGCCAGCAGCCCCACCTGGGACAGGGACGACTATGGCTACACCTTC. The chain couples TRBV11-2 to TRBJ1-2, with 9 bases identical to TRBD1. Germline CDR1 SGHAT, CDR2 FQNNGV. V trimming: 5 bases; J trimming: 3 bases; junction bases outside the gene matches: 10. CDR3 length equals 16 residues. Full variable domain (rest looked up from reference TRBV11-2 and TRBJ1-2): EAGVAQSPRYKIIEKRQSVAFWCNPISGHATLYWYQQILGQGPKLLIQFQNNGVVDDSQLPKDRFSAERLKGVDSTLKIQPAKLEDSAVYLCASSPTWDRDDYGYTFGSGTRLTVV.

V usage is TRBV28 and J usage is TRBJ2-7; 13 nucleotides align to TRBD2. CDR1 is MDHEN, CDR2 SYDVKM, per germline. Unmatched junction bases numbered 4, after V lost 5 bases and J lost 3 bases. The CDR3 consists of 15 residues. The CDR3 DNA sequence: TGTGCCAGCAGTGTGACTAGCGGGAGGCTCTACGAGCAGTACTTC. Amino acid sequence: CASSVTSGRLYEQYF.

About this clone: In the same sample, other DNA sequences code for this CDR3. The CDR3 region is CASSPPGAGGTEAFF. The CDR3 DNA follows: TGCGCCAGCAGCCCCCCCGGGGCGGGGGGGACTGAAGCTTTCTTT. The chain carries TRBV5-1 and TRBJ1-1, with TRBD1 as a possible D gene (5 bases). V was shortened by 4 bases and J by 5 bases, with 18 bases between the two germline ends. The germline gives CDR1 SGHRS, CDR2 YFSETQ. The CDR3 runs 15 residues.

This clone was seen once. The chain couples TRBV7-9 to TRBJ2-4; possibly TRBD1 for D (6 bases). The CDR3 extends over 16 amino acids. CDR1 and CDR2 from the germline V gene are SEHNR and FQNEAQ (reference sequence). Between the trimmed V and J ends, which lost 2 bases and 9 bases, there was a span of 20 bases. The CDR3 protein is CASSLIPTGIEGIQYF. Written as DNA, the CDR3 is TGTGCCAGCAGCTTAATCCCTACAGGGATAGAGGGCATTCAGTACTTC.

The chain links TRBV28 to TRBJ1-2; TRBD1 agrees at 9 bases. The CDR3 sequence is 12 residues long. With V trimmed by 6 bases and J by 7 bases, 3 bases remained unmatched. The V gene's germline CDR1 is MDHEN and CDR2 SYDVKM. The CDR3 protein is CASSLDRGGYTF. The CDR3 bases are TGTGCCAGCAGCCTGGACAGGGGTGGCTACACCTTC.

The CDR3: CASSLWTPMNGYTF. The CDR3 DNA reads TGTGCCAGCAGTTTATGGACACCGATGAATGGCTACACCTTC. The chain has TRBV28 and TRBJ1-2; D not certain. V gave up 0 bases and J gave up 6 bases, with 11 bases separating them. Germline CDR1 is MDHEN and CDR2 is SYDVKM. This CDR3 comprises 14 residues.

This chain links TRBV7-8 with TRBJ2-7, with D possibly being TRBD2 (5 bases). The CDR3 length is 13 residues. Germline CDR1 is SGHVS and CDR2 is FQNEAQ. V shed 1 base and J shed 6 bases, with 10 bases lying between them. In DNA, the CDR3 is TGTGCCAGCAGCTTAGGGCTAGGGAGCGAGCAGTACTTC. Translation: CASSLGLGSEQYF.

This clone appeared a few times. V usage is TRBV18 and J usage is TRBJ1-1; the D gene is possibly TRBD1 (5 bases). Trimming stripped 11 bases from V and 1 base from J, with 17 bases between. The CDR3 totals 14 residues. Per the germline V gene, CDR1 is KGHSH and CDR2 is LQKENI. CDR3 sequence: CAGSPRRGNTEAFF. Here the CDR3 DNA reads TGTGCCGGAAGCCCAAGGAGGGGGAACACTGAAGCTTTCTTT.

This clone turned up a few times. CDR3 in amino acids: CASFPGTEAFF. CDR3 sequence (DNA): TGTGCCAGCTTTCCGGGGACTGAAGCTTTCTTT. V is TRBV2 and J is TRBJ1-1; D ambiguous. With 8 bases removed from V and 5 bases from J, the gap between germline ends came to 9 bases. The CDR3 has 11 residues. Germline CDR1 is SNHLY and CDR2 is FYNNEI.

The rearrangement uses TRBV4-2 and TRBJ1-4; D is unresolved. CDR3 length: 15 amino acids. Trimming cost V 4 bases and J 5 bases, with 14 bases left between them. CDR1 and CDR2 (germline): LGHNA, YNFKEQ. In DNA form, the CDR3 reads TGTGCCAGCAGCCCCCGTTCAGGTCCCAATGAAAAACTGTTTTTT. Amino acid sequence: CASSPRSGPNEKLFF.